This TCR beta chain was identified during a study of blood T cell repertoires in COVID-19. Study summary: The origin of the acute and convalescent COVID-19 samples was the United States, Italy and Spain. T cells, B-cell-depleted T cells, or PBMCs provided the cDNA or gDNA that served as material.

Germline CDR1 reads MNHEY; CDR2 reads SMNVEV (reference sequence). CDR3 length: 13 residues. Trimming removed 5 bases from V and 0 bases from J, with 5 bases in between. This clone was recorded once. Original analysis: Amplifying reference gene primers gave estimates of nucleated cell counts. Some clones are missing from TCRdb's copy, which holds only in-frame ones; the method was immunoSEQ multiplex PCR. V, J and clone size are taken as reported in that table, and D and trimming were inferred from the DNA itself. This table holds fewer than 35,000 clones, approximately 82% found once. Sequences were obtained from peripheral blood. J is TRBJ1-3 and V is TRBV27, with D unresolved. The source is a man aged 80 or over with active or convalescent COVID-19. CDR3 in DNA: TGTGCCAGCAGTGTCAACTCTGGAAACACCATATATTTT. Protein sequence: CASSVNSGNTIYF.